Each of the 16 T cell receptor beta chains below was sequenced from the same sample in a study of naive and memory T cell subsets. The beta constant-region primer was an equimolar mix of two oligonucleotides covering TRBC1 and TRBC2. Four rounds of PCR amplified the ligated cDNA using nested alpha and beta constant-region primers plus SP2. TCRdb re-called the UMI-ligation and nested PCR reads with MiXCR, one entry per CDR3 protein. The sample consists of tens of thousands of distinct CDR3 sequences, approximately 10% of them appearing once. Sequencing was carried out using naive CD8+ T cells from blood. The receptors come from a human donor in good health.

Many counts were recorded for this clonotype. The genes are TRBV27 and TRBJ2-1; a weak D match, TRBD1 (6 bases). The germline V and J ends were trimmed by 1 base and 7 bases, with 11 bases remaining between them. The germline V gene has CDR1 MNHEY and CDR2 SMNVEV (reference sequence). CDR3 size: 14 residues. The CDR3 reads CASSLFPRGNEQFF. CDR3 DNA sequence: TGTGCCAGCAGTTTATTCCCTAGGGGGAATGAGCAGTTCTTC.

This clonotype has a handful of counts. The genes are TRBV4-1 and TRBJ2-3; D is unclear. Trimming stripped 0 bases from V and 0 bases from J, with 7 bases between. The germline V gene has CDR1 MGHRA and CDR2 YSYEKL. The CDR3 runs 15 residues. The CDR3 DNA reads TGCGCCAGCAGCCAAGAGCACACAAGCACAGATACGCAGTATTTT. Protein product: CASSQEHTSTDTQYF.

This clonotype was found many times. The chain recombines TRBV19 with TRBJ2-7, with a weak D call TRBD2 (6 bases). Deletions cut 6 bases from V and 3 bases from J, with 9 bases between. The germline V gene encodes CDR1 LNHDA and CDR2 SQIVND (reference sequence). The CDR3 covers 12 residues. The CDR3 protein is CASRDGSYEQYF. CDR3 nucleotides: TGTGCCAGTAGAGACGGGAGCTACGAGCAGTACTTC.

CDR3 DNA sequence: TGCAGTGCTACCGTCTCGCCCCCAGGGGGCGCCTCAGAGACCCAGTACTTC. Residues: CSATVSPPGGASETQYF. The rearrangement links TRBV20-1 to TRBJ2-5, with 8 bases matching TRBD1. CDR1 and CDR2 (germline): DFQATT, SNEGSKA (reference sequence). This CDR3 contains 17 residues. The V and J ends lost 4 bases and 4 bases, in that order; junction bases with no gene match: 17.

This clonotype was found a few times. CDR3 loop: CASSQESYRGLTEAFF. The CDR3 DNA is TGTGCCAGCAGCCAAGAAAGCTACAGGGGGCTTACTGAAGCTTTCTTT. J is TRBJ1-1 and V is TRBV4-2; 9 positions match TRBD1. The CDR3 totals 16 residues. V lost 0 bases and J lost 5; bases outside the gene matches: 7. Germline V lookup: CDR1 LGHNA, CDR2 YNFKEQ.

At least ten counts were recorded for this clonotype. The rearrangement uses TRBV12-3 or TRBV12-4 and TRBJ1-1, with 8 nucleotides matching TRBD1. This CDR3 region has 14 residues. V gave up 5 bases and J gave up 5 bases; unmatched junction bases: 7. The CDR3 reads CASSRGQGKTEAFF. The CDR3 DNA sequence: TGTGCCAGCAGTCGCGGACAGGGAAAAACTGAAGCTTTCTTT.

This clonotype has a count of ten or more. The chain employs TRBV19 and TRBJ1-1; maybe TRBD1 (5 bases). V was clipped by 5 bases and J by 0 bases, with 10 bases between them. Germline CDR1 LNHDA, CDR2 SQIVND (reference sequence). There are 14 residues in the CDR3. The CDR3 spells CASSHGTVNTEAFF. DNA of the CDR3: TGTGCCAGTAGTCATGGGACGGTGAACACTGAAGCTTTCTTT.

This clonotype was counted between two and nine times. The chain uses TRBV28 and TRBJ2-3; 10 bases align to TRBD1. The CDR3 length is 15 residues. Germline V gives CDR1 MDHEN, CDR2 SYDVKM. V was clipped by 4 bases and J by 5 bases; unmatched bases: 6. This chain's CDR3 is CASSSGTGVEDTQYF. The CDR3 region has the DNA TGTGCCAGCAGTTCCGGGACAGGGGTAGAAGATACGCAGTATTTT.

The chain uses TRBV14 and TRBJ1-1; the match to TRBD1 covers 7 bases. This CDR3 is built from 15 residues. Germline V lookup: CDR1 SGHDN, CDR2 FVKESK. J gave up 2 bases and V 3 bases, and 6 bases lay outside the gene matches. CDR3 amino acids: CASSHPGQRNTEAFF. The CDR3 DNA follows: TGTGCCAGCAGCCATCCGGGACAGCGAAACACTGAAGCTTTCTTT.

This clonotype came up many times. This chain uses TRBV6-5 with TRBJ2-5, with TRBD2 identical over 10 bases. CDR1 and CDR2 from the germline V gene are MNHEY and SVGAGI. The length of the CDR3 is 17 residues. V gave up 0 bases and J gave up 1 base; unmatched junction bases: 5. The CDR3 DNA reads TGTGCCAGCAGTTACTCGGCACTAGCGGGGACCCAAGAGACCCAGTACTTC. This codes for CASSYSALAGTQETQYF.

The V and J genes are TRBV7-6 and TRBJ1-1; D is undetermined. Trimming cost V 5 bases and J 4 bases, with 11 bases left between them. From germline, CDR1 is SGHVS and CDR2 FNYEAQ. This CDR3 region has 13 residues. The CDR3 spells CASSLGRFTEAFF. The DNA of the CDR3 is TGTGCCAGCAGCCTAGGGCGGTTCACTGAAGCTTTCTTT.

V usage is TRBV9 and J usage is TRBJ2-2; D perhaps matches TRBD1 (6 bases). Deletions cut 2 bases from V and 3 bases from J, with 11 bases between. CDR3 size: 15 residues. CDR1 SGDLS and CDR2 YYNGEE come from the germline V gene. The CDR3 DNA follows: TGTGCCAGCAGCGTTGGGACAACGGACACCGGGGAGCTGTTTTTT. Its translation is CASSVGTTDTGELFF.

V and J are TRBV15 and TRBJ2-3, with TRBD1 matching 9 bases. Germline trimming cut 8 bases from V and 5 bases from J; bases unmatched to any gene: 11. CDR1 is LNHNV, CDR2 YYDKDF, per germline (reference sequence). The CDR3 totals 15 residues. In nucleotides, the CDR3 is TGTGCCACCCAATCAGGACAGGGGTCTTTAGATACGCAGTATTTT. Its translation is CATQSGQGSLDTQYF.

The genes are TRBV29-1 and TRBJ1-1; TRBD1 might be the D (6 bases). The ends were cut back, 6 bases at V and 4 bases at J, with 18 bases in the middle. Per the germline V gene, CDR1 is SQVTM and CDR2 is ANQGSEA. This CDR3 comprises 14 residues. The CDR3 reads CSVPLTGSATEAFF. The CDR3 region has the DNA TGCAGCGTGCCACTTACAGGGTCAGCCACTGAAGCTTTCTTT.

The table lists this clonotype with a few counts. V gene TRBV11-2 combines with J gene TRBJ2-3; 7 bases fit TRBD1. The CDR3 is 16 amino acids. Germline CDR1 and CDR2: SGHAT and FQNNGV. The V gene end was trimmed by 5 bases and the J gene end by 4 bases; junction bases not matched to a gene: 12. The DNA for the CDR3 is TGTGCCAGCAGCCGAAGGTCCGGGACAGTTCCAGATACGCAGTATTTT. Amino acids: CASSRRSGTVPDTQYF.

V usage is TRBV13 and J usage is TRBJ1-2; D not resolved. V was trimmed by 4 bases and J by 7 bases, leaving 10 bases between them. Germline V CDR1 and CDR2: PRHDT, FYEKMQ (reference sequence). The CDR3 totals 12 residues. The CDR3 protein is CASSSVTIGYTF. In DNA form, the CDR3 reads TGTGCCAGCAGCTCCGTCACGATTGGCTACACCTTC.